The T cell receptor (beta chain) described here comes from a study of patients and donors after allogeneic stem cell transplantation. V shed 4 bases, J shed 4 bases, and the junction held 4 bases outside the gene matches. This CDR3 spans 14 amino acids. Germline CDR1 and CDR2: SGHRS and YFSETQ. MiXCR, run by TCRdb on the RT-PCR reads, gives a single entry per CDR3 protein. The table has approximately 140,000 distinct CDR3 sequences, over 35% seen once. The sequencing input was blood, either unsorted or a sorted T cell fraction (not recorded which). The receptor was isolated from a human donor who was either an allogeneic HSCT recipient or a stem cell or donor lymphocyte infusion donor (not recorded which). It is not recorded whose cells these are; they may come from a transplant donor. V usage is TRBV5-1 and J usage is TRBJ2-5; TRBD1 matches 10 bases. The CDR3, as DNA: TGCGCCAGCAGCGCAGGACAGGGGGGAGAGACCCAGTACTTC. Its translation: CASSAGQGGETQYF.